The clone carrying this T cell receptor (beta chain) was counted a few times. The data derive from a study of response to subunit inactivated influenza vaccine. Germline V gene data show CDR1 as SQVTM and CDR2 as ANQGSEA. Trimming took 4 bases from V and 4 from J, leaving 14 bases between them. The CDR3 spans 14 residues. MiXCR was run by TCRdb on the RT-PCR reads, yielding one entry per CDR3 protein. The repertoire holds roughly 570,000 distinct CDR3 sequences, with approximately 13% as singletons. This sequence joins TRBV29-1 and TRBJ1-5; no definite D call. The sample was PBMCs from blood, taken roughly 6 weeks after vaccination. This TCR derives from a man over 45 who received an inactivated influenza vaccine. CDR3 sequence reads: CSVAASDPNQPQHF. The CDR3 bases are TGCAGCGTTGCGGCGTCGGACCCGAATCAGCCCCAGCATTTT.